This T cell receptor (beta chain) originates from a study of OX40 agonist ivuxolimab in advanced cancers. Looking at the study overall: The mean age was about 57 years, ranging from 23 to 79, with over 70% of participants male. Whole-study results and caveats: Some nonresponders likewise displayed low normalized T-cell clonal expansion. Circulating CD4+ and CD8+ T cells showed clonal expansion by week 6 at 0.1 to 3.0 mg/kg.

A single count supports this clone. Its specificity is not known. Only in-frame clones appear in the TCRdb table, and some are missing; sequencing was by immunoSEQ multiplex PCR. The sample includes roughly 60,000 clones, roughly 82% of them seen just once. The TCR comes from an adult with an advanced solid tumor such as melanoma, head and neck, liver or kidney cancer. Sequences were derived from CD4+ or CD8+ T cells sorted from blood, sampled in a trial of the OX40 agonist ivuxolimab.

The CDR3 DNA reads TGTGCCAGCTCACCACGTCCGGGGTCTACCTCCTACGAGCAGTACTTC. It specifies CASSPRPGSTSYEQYF. The rearrangement joins TRBV18 to TRBJ2-5, with D perhaps TRBD2 (5 bases). The J call is doubtful: the DNA matches TRBJ2-7 better. Germline CDR1 and CDR2: KGHSH and LQKENI. The CDR3 runs to 16 residues.